The rows below give T cell receptor beta chains drawn from one sample of a study of cytomegalovirus exposure and HLA in healthy donors. Profiling relied on immunoSEQ multiplex PCR, and the TCRdb table lists in-frame clones only, not all of them. The table has tens of thousands of clones, roughly 50% seen once. The source material was PBMCs. Source of these receptors: a woman between 40 and 55 years old in good health and CMV-seropositive. Both conserved end residues are part of each CDR3. A D gene is named only where the DNA matches it firmly. Where a row states a size, it is once, few, many or the class of an expanded clone; other rows omit it.

TRBV30	.	few	TRBJ1-1	TGTGCCTGGAGGGGAATCGGACAAACCGTTGAAGCTTTCTTT	CAWRGIGQTVEAFF
TRBV30	.	.	TRBJ1-2	TGTGCCTGGAGGCGGGGGAGGGGCCACTATGGCTACACCTTC	CAWRRGRGHYGYTF
TRBV19	.	.	TRBJ2-5	TGTGCCAGTAGTACAGGGGGGGAGACCCAGTACTTC	CASSTGGETQYF
TRBV9	.	.	TRBJ2-2	TGTGCCAGCAGCGTAGCGGGGGGCCGGGGGGAGCTGTTTTTT	CASSVAGGRGELFF
TRBV4-1	.	many	TRBJ1-5	TGCGCCAGCAGCCAGGTAGACAGGATCAATCAGCCCCAGCATTTT	CASSQVDRINQPQHF
TRBV2	TRBD1	few	TRBJ1-2	TGTGCCAGCATAGGGACAGGGTCTGGCTACACCTTC	CASIGTGSGYTF
TRBV5-1	TRBD2	.	TRBJ2-1	TGCGCCAGCAGCTTAAGCTGGACTAGCGGGGGGTACAATGAGCAGTTCTTC	CASSLSWTSGGYNEQFF
TRBV5-1	TRBD2	.	TRBJ2-2	TGCGCCAGCAGCGGCGGGGGGGACACCGGGGAGCTGTTTTTT	CASSGGGDTGELFF
TRBV27	TRBD2	.	TRBJ2-5	TGTGCCAGCTGTCCGGGACTAGTAGGCCAAGAGACCCAGTACTTC	CASCPGLVGQETQYF
TRBV29-1	.	.	TRBJ1-1	TGCAGCGTAATACAGGCACCTAACACTGAAGCTTTCTTT	CSVIQAPNTEAFF
TRBV7-2	TRBD2	.	TRBJ2-3	TGTGCCAGCAGCCCCCCGGGGGGTACAGATACGCAGTATTTT	CASSPPGGTDTQYF
TRBV19	.	many	TRBJ1-5	TGTGCCAGTAGGGGCGCAAATCAGCCCCAGCATTTT	CASRGANQPQHF
TRBV7-8	TRBD1	.	TRBJ1-6	TGTGCCAGCAGCTCGACAGGGCAAAATTCACCCCTCCACTTT	CASSSTGQNSPLHF
TRBV6-1	TRBD1	once	TRBJ1-2	TGTGCCAGTACGGGGACAGCGTGGGATGGCTACACCTTC	CASTGTAWDGYTF
TRBV19	.	.	TRBJ1-5	TGTGCCAGTAGGCAAGGAGATCAGCCCCAGCATTTT	CASRQGDQPQHF
TRBV7-8	TRBD1	once	TRBJ1-1	TGTGCCAGCAGCTTACAGGGGGTGGTCACTGAAGCTTTCTTT	CASSLQGVVTEAFF
TRBV6-1	.	few	TRBJ2-7	TGTGCCAGCATTGGTGAGGCCCCTGGGTCTTACGAGCAGTACTTC	CASIGEAPGSYEQYF
TRBV9	TRBD2	.	TRBJ2-1	TGTGCCAGCAGCGTAATATCGGGGGGGAACAATGAGCAGTTCTTC	CASSVISGGNNEQFF
TRBV25-1	.	.	TRBJ2-7	TGTGCCAGCAGTATTCGCGGTTTCGAGCAGTACTTC	CASSIRGFEQYF
TRBV18	.	.	TRBJ2-7	TGTGCCAGCTCACCGGGCACAGGTCCCTACGAGCAGTACTTC	CASSPGTGPYEQYF
TRBV27	.	many	TRBJ2-7	TGTGCCAGCAAAACTGACGGGGGAATTACCTACGAGCAGTACTTC	CASKTDGGITYEQYF
TRBV9	.	.	TRBJ2-2	TGTGCCAGCAGCCAGAGCGGATCGAACACCGGGGAGCTGTTTTTT	CASSQSGSNTGELFF
TRBV29-1	TRBD1	.	TRBJ1-3	TGCAGCGTTGAAGGGACAGGGGGCCCTGGAAACACCATATATTTT	CSVEGTGGPGNTIYF
TRBV5-6	.	few	TRBJ2-3	TGTGCCAGCAGCCAGGACAGTGGGGATACGCAGTATTTT	CASSQDSGDTQYF
TRBV28	.	.	TRBJ1-6	TGTGCCAGCAGTTCGGGGGAGTCCTATAATTCACCCCTCCACTTT	CASSSGESYNSPLHF
TRBV7-9	.	.	TRBJ2-7	TGTGCCAGCAGCTTAGGGGGCAGAGCCACCTACGAGCAGTACTTC	CASSLGGRATYEQYF
TRBV6-1	.	.	TRBJ1-4	TGTGCCAGCAGTATCAATACTAATGAAAAACTGTTTTTT	CASSINTNEKLFF
TRBV6-6	.	few	TRBJ1-5	TGTGCCAGCACAGACCGGCTACGGGATAGCAATCAGCCCCAGCATTTT	CASTDRLRDSNQPQHF
TRBV7-2	.	few	TRBJ1-1	TGTGCCAGCAGCTTAAGTCGGGGGACCGGCACTGAAGCTTTCTTT	CASSLSRGTGTEAFF
TRBV4-3	TRBD1	.	TRBJ1-1	TGCGCCAGCAGCGGAGGACAGGGGCGCACTGAAGCTTTCTTT	CASSGGQGRTEAFF
TRBV10-3	TRBD2	few	TRBJ2-2	TGTGCCATCAGTGATCGCGGGAGGGCCGGGGAGCTGTTTTTT	CAISDRGRAGELFF
TRBV4-1	TRBD2	.	TRBJ2-5	TGCGCCAGCAGCCTTAGCGGGGGGCAAGAGACCCAGTACTTC	CASSLSGGQETQYF
TRBV18	TRBD1	.	TRBJ2-7	TGTGCCAGCTCACCACCGACCGGGACAGGTATCCTCTACGAGCAGTACTTC	CASSPPTGTGILYEQYF
TRBV2	TRBD1	once	TRBJ1-2	TGTGCCAGCAGTGTTGTCAGGGGGGACTATGGCTACACCTTC	CASSVVRGDYGYTF
TRBV5-6	TRBD2	.	TRBJ2-3	TGTGCCAGCAGCTTGCCCGCTCGCGGGGGGCGGGCAGATACGCAGTATTTT	CASSLPARGGRADTQYF
TRBV28	TRBD1	.	TRBJ2-5	TGTGCCAGCAGTTCGACTCCGGGACAGGGTTTCCAAGAGACCCAGTACTTC	CASSSTPGQGFQETQYF
TRBV19	.	once	TRBJ2-3	TGTGCCAGTAGTATAGACCAAGGAGGCCCAGATACGCAGTATTTT	CASSIDQGGPDTQYF
TRBV10-2	TRBD2	.	TRBJ2-1	TGCGCCACCTCCGGGGGGGGGTTACCACCCTACAATGAGCAGTTCTTC	CATSGGGLPPYNEQFF
TRBV6-1	.	.	TRBJ2-4	TGTGCCAGCCGGCCTAGCGTGAAAAACATTCAGTACTTT	CASRPSVKNIQYF
TRBV18	.	few	TRBJ1-5	TGTGCCAGCTCACCAATCAGGGGTGAGCAGCCCCAGCATTTT	CASSPIRGEQPQHF
TRBV7-2	.	once	TRBJ2-6	TGTGCCAGCAGCTTAGAGGCGGGCGGGGGGGCCAACGTCCTGACTTTC	CASSLEAGGGANVLTF
TRBV7-8	.	.	TRBJ1-3	TGTGCCAGCAGCGCGACAAGGTCCACTGGAAACACCATATATTTT	CASSATRSTGNTIYF
TRBV7-6	.	few	TRBJ2-7	TGTGCCAGCAGCTTCAATTTAGGGGGATACGAGCAGTACTTC	CASSFNLGGYEQYF
TRBV6-5	.	.	TRBJ1-2	TGTGCCAGCAGGCCGGAGAACAACTATGGCTACACCTTC	CASRPENNYGYTF
TRBV6-6	TRBD1	.	TRBJ1-2	TGTGCCAGCACTACCCCCCTCGGGACAGGGACGTATGGCTACACCTTC	CASTTPLGTGTYGYTF
TRBV10-2	.	.	TRBJ2-7	TGCGCCAGCAGTGAGTCGGATACTAGCTTCCCTTACGAGCAGTACTTC	CASSESDTSFPYEQYF
TRBV9	.	.	TRBJ1-5	TGTGCCAGCAGCGTGGGAGGGGGTGGCAATCAGCCCCAGCATTTT	CASSVGGGGNQPQHF
TRBV4-1	.	.	TRBJ2-1	TGCGCCAGCAGCCAAAATTTAGTTGGGAGCTCCTACAATGAGCAGTTCTTC	CASSQNLVGSSYNEQFF